This T cell receptor beta chain comes out of a study of T cell clones after liver transplantation. For the study at large: Without induction therapy, subjects received standard immunosuppression until 12-24 months post-transplant. Study-level results: Conclusions were preliminary, with small, heterogeneous patient groups.

Repertoires were generated with immunoSEQ multiplex PCR, while TCRdb's copy carries only in-frame clones and drops some. The repertoire has more than 95,000 clones, 82% of them found once; the top ten carry approximately 0.99%. This clone was recorded only once. The antigen is undetermined. Specimen: CD4+ T cells from blood, collected before liver transplant. This clonotype was sampled from a human donor who received a liver transplant.

This CDR3 is CASSLESVEYF. The CDR3, as DNA: TGTGCCAGCAGCCTGGAGTCTGTAGAGTACTTC. This sequence joins TRBV7-2 and TRBJ2-7; D call uncertain. Trimming shortened V by 5 bases and J by 11 bases, and 13 bases separated the two germline ends. This CDR3 comprises 11 residues. Per the germline V gene, CDR1 is SGHTA and CDR2 is FQGNSA.